The T cell receptor beta chain described here comes from a study of blood T cell repertoires in COVID-19. Study background: COVID-19 samples from acute and convalescent phases originated in the United States, Italy and Spain. Nucleic acid was either cDNA or gDNA, and it came from T cells, B-cell-depleted T cells, or PBMCs.

This clone was picked up one time. The protocol was immunoSEQ multiplex PCR, while the TCRdb copy is restricted to in-frame clones and leaves out a portion. Among 72,000 or so clones listed, about 81% were seen once. Material for sequencing was peripheral blood. The sequence came from a human donor in a cohort sampled during active COVID-19.

The CDR3 sequence is CASSLKSGKAYNEQFF. CDR3 DNA: TGTGCCAGCAGTTTAAAAAGCGGGAAGGCCTACAATGAGCAGTTCTTC. The chain combines TRBV27 with TRBJ2-1; 7 nucleotides match TRBD2. Germline trimming cut 2 bases from V and 2 bases from J; bases unmatched to any gene: 6. This CDR3 spans 16 amino acids. Germline CDR1 is MNHEY and CDR2 is SMNVEV (reference sequence).